These 10 T cell receptor beta chains share one sample of origin, sequenced in a study of CD8 T cells in Susac syndrome. With random hexamers, roughly 0.45 to 1 ug RNA was reverse transcribed. From the immunoSEQ multiplex PCR reads, TCRdb called clonotypes with MiXCR, one entry per CDR3 protein. The sample includes about 200,000 distinct CDR3 sequences, approximately 95% of them seen just once. The sequencing input was CD4+ T cells from PBMCs. These receptors were taken from a human donor with multiple sclerosis.

The V gene is TRBV27, the J gene TRBJ2-6; 7 positions agree with TRBD2. V shed 5 bases, J shed 1 base, and the junction held 8 bases outside the gene matches. Germline CDR1 reads MNHEY; CDR2 reads SMNVEV (reference sequence). This CDR3 has 17 amino acids. CDR3 region: CASSRTGGRSGANVLTF. CDR3 in DNA: TGTGCCAGCAGTCGGACGGGGGGTCGTTCTGGGGCCAACGTCCTGACTTTC.

This chain links TRBV20-1 with TRBJ2-2, with 10 bases that match TRBD1. The germline CDR1 and CDR2 sequences are DFQATT and SNEGSKA (reference sequence). The CDR3 has 13 amino acids. J lost 8 bases, V lost 6 bases, and 6 bases had no gene match. CDR3 region: CSAGTGVTGELFF. The DNA for the CDR3 is TGCAGTGCCGGGACAGGGGTTACTGGGGAGCTGTTTTTT.

This clonotype has only one observation. V and J are TRBV12-3 or TRBV12-4 and TRBJ1-5; 7 bases map to TRBD1. CDR3 length: 13 residues. The trim removed 6 bases at V and 8 bases at J, leaving 7 bases unmatched. CDR3 in DNA: TGTGCCAGCAGGAGGACAGGCCCCGAGCCCCAGCATTTT. It encodes CASRRTGPEPQHF.

The chain carries TRBV3-1 and TRBJ1-2, with a tentative D call TRBD1 (5 bases). V lost 0 bases and J 4 bases, leaving 9 bases between the germline ends. Germline CDR1 reads LGHDT; CDR2 reads YNNKEL (reference sequence). This CDR3 is built from 14 residues. CDR3 nucleotides: TGTGCCAGCAGCCAAGAGGGACGGATCTATGGCTACACCTTC. Protein product: CASSQEGRIYGYTF.

The chain combines TRBV30 with TRBJ2-1, with a possible D match to TRBD2 (5 bases). CDR1 is GTSNPN and CDR2 is SVGIG in the germline V gene (reference sequence). The ends were cut back, 2 bases at V and 4 bases at J, with 9 bases in the middle. The CDR3 is made up of 13 amino acids. The CDR3 sequence is CAWSIGDYNEQFF. CDR3 DNA: TGTGCCTGGAGTATCGGGGATTACAATGAGCAGTTCTTC.

CDR3 sequence reads: CSVEEGARGTYEQYF. CDR3 nucleotide sequence: TGCAGCGTTGAAGAAGGTGCGCGGGGAACCTACGAGCAGTACTTC. The V and J genes are TRBV29-1 and TRBJ2-7; maybe TRBD2 (6 bases). Looked up from germline, CDR1 is SQVTM and CDR2 is ANQGSEA. The CDR3 length is 15 residues. Trimming shortened V by 0 bases and J by 2 bases, and 14 bases separated the two germline ends.

The rearrangement uses TRBV9 and TRBJ2-1; D remains ambiguous. The CDR3 has 15 amino acids. The germline V and J ends were trimmed by 0 bases and 6 bases, with 13 bases remaining between them. Germline V lookup: CDR1 SGDLS, CDR2 YYNGEE. CDR3 sequence (DNA): TGTGCCAGCAGCGTAGCCGATCTCGGCAGCAATGAGCAGTTCTTC. Amino acids: CASSVADLGSNEQFF.

The chain links TRBV24-1 to TRBJ2-1, with a tentative D call TRBD2 (6 bases). From germline, CDR1 is KGHDR and CDR2 SFDVKD. The CDR3 runs to 16 residues. V was clipped by 4 bases and J by 6 bases, with 18 bases between them. The CDR3 region has the DNA TGTGCCACCAGTGAGGGCGGGGTGCTGTTTCGCAATGAGCAGTTCTTC. Protein sequence: CATSEGGVLFRNEQFF.

The chain has TRBV30 and TRBJ2-5; TRBD2 might be the D (5 bases). The CDR3 covers 13 residues. V shed 6 bases and J shed 2 bases, with 13 bases lying between them. The germline CDR1 and CDR2 sequences are GTSNPN and SVGIG (reference sequence). The CDR3 reads CACRTRGQETQYF. The CDR3 DNA sequence: TGTGCCTGCCGGACGAGAGGGCAAGAGACCCAGTACTTC. Based on the CDR3 plus reference TRBV30 and TRBJ2-5, the full variable domain is SQTIHQWPATLVQPVGSPLSLECTVEGTSNPNLYWYRQAAGRGLQLLFYSVGIGQISSEVPQNLSASRPQDRQFILSSKKLLLSDSGFYLCACRTRGQETQYFGPGTRLLVL.

The chain links TRBV20-1 to TRBJ2-1; D not certain. Germline CDR1 reads DFQATT; CDR2 reads SNEGSKA (reference sequence). This CDR3 has 11 residues. The V gene lost 2 bases and the J gene lost 10 bases, with 9 bases spanning the gap. CDR3 DNA: TGCAGTGCTAGACTAGTCCCCGAGCAGTTCTTC. Protein: CSARLVPEQFF.